This TCR beta chain was obtained from a study of shared clonotypes between healthy human individuals. Whole-study results and caveats: Limited genetic and exposure-history diversity came from having few donors. For sorted subsets, rarefaction showed incomplete sequencing despite large depth.

The CDR3 loop spans 14 amino acids. CDR1 MDHEN and CDR2 SYDVKM come from the germline V gene. V dropped 8 bases and J dropped 4 bases, with 15 bases sitting between them. With respect to this clone: Its antigen is not known. This sample also contains other DNA sequences that code for the same CDR3.

The method was immunoSEQ multiplex PCR; TCRdb's version includes in-frame clones alone and lacks a portion of them. The sample contains a few million clones, over 85% of which appear only once. The clonotype comes from a man aged 18 to 30 in good health. Some clones in this sample may be carry-over from other donors' samples. J is TRBJ1-5 and V is TRBV28; the D gene is possibly TRBD1 (5 bases). Sequencing was carried out using naive CD4+ T cells from PBMCs. Subset meaning: CD45RA+ positively selected. The CDR3: CASSPLRGNQPQHF. In nucleotides, the CDR3 is TGTGCCAGCTCCCCCTTGAGGGGAAATCAGCCCCAGCATTTT.